This TCR beta chain was found in a study of CD8 T cells in Susac syndrome. The CDR3 consists of 14 residues. V lost 3 bases and J 0 bases, leaving 9 bases between the germline ends. The germline V gene has CDR1 DFQATT and CDR2 SNEGSKA (reference sequence). Study results and limitations: The total CD8+ repertoires yielded 15 to 20 Susac-specific public clones and the CD8+ TEMRA repertoires yielded about five.

The CD8+ and CD4+ T cells were isolated magnetically using a negative isolation approach, whereas the TEMRA cells were enriched by FACS. Random hexamers primed reverse transcription of about 0.45 to 1 ug RNA. The authors amplified TCR beta CDR3 across 54 Vbeta and 13 Jbeta using immunoSEQ multiplex PCR. TCRdb fed the immunoSEQ multiplex PCR reads into MiXCR, producing one record per CDR3 protein. The data contain 70,000 to 85,000 distinct CDR3 sequences, about 96% of them singletons. This clonotype was observed a single time. The antigen remains undetermined. Source material: CD8+ T cells from PBMCs. The chain is built from TRBV20-1 and TRBJ1-5, with no clear D. The source of this sequence is a human donor with Susac syndrome. The CDR3 reads CSARTEYSNQPQHF. As DNA, the CDR3 is TGCAGTGCTAGGACGGAATATAGCAATCAGCCCCAGCATTTT.